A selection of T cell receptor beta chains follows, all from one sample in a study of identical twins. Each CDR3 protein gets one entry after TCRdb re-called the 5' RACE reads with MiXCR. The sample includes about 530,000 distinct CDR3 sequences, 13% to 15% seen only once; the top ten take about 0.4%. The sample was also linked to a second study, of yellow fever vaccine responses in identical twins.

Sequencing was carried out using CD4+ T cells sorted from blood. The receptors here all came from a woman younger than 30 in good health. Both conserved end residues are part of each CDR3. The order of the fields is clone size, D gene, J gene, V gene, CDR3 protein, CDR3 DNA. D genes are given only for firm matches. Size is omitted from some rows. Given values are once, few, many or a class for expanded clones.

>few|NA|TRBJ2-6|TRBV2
CASSDSRAGANVLTF
TGTGCCAGCAGTGATTCGCGTGCTGGGGCCAACGTCCTGACTTTC
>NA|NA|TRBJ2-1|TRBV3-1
CATTQVVLAAREYNEQFF
TGTGCCACCACCCAAGTAGTACTAGCTGCCCGAGAATACAATGAGCAGTTCTTC
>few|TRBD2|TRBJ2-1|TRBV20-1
CSARDRTSGRYYNEQFF
TGCAGTGCTAGAGACAGGACTAGCGGGAGGTACTACAATGAGCAGTTCTTC
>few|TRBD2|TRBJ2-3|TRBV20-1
CSARAGLAGSGGTDTQYF
TGCAGTGCTAGGGCAGGACTAGCGGGAAGTGGTGGTACAGATACGCAGTATTTT
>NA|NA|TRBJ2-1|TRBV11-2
CASSPTSKTMKEQFF
TGTGCCAGCAGCCCTACGAGTAAGACAATGAAGGAGCAGTTCTTC
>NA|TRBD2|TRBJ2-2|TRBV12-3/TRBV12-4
CASSLAPSGVTGELFF
TGTGCCAGCAGTTTAGCGCCTAGCGGGGTGACCGGGGAGCTGTTTTTT
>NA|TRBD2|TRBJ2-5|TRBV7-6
CASSRGVPQYF
TGTGCCAGCAGCCGGGGGGTTCCCCAGTACTTC
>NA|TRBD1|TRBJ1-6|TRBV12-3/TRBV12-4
CASSERNRGVYSPLHF
TGTGCCAGCAGCGAACGAAACAGGGGAGTATATTCACCCCTCCACTTT
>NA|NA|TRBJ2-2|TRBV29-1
CSVMRQDTNTGELFF
TGCAGCGTTATGAGACAGGATACAAACACCGGGGAGCTGTTTTTT
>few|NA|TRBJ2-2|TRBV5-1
CASSLDYTTGELFF
TGCGCCAGCAGCCTGGACTACACAACCGGGGAGCTGTTTTTT
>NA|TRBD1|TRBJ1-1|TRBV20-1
CSAQAPGQGIRTEAFF
TGCAGTGCCCAGGCTCCGGGACAGGGTATTCGAACTGAAGCTTTCTTT
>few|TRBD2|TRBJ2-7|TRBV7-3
CASSLQGTSGGYEQYF
TGTGCCAGCAGCTTACAGGGGACTAGCGGGGGATACGAGCAGTACTTC
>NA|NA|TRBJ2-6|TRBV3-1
CASSQDFRSGANVLTF
TGTGCCAGCAGCCAAGATTTCAGATCTGGGGCCAACGTCCTGACTTTC
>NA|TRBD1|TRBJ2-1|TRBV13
CASSLRDRVVREQFF
TGTGCCAGCAGCTTAAGGGACAGGGTAGTGAGGGAGCAGTTCTTC
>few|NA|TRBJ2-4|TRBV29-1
CSVAGLRRAKNIQYF
TGCAGCGTTGCTGGTCTCCGGAGGGCCAAAAACATTCAGTACTTC
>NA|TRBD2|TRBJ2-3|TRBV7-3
CASSLSSGSRDTQYF
TGTGCCAGCAGCTTAAGTAGCGGGAGCAGAGATACGCAGTATTTT
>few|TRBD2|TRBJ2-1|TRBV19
CASSFTSGGDNEQFF
TGTGCCAGTAGTTTCACTAGCGGGGGGGACAATGAGCAGTTCTTC
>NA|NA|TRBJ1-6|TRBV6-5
CASSSRDTDNSPLHF
TGTGCCAGCAGTTCCCGGGACACGGATAATTCACCCCTCCACTTT
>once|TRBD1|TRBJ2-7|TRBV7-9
CASSLQAGGMYEQYF
TGTGCCAGCAGCCTCCAGGCAGGGGGCATGTACGAGCAGTACTTC
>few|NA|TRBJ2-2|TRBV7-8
CASSLVPGQRTGELFF
TGTGCCAGCAGCTTAGTTCCGGGCCAGAGGACCGGGGAGCTGTTTTTT
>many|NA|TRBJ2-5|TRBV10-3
CAISGGLQETQYF
TGTGCCATCAGTGGGGGACTCCAAGAGACCCAGTACTTC
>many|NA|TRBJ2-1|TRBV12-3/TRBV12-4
CASSLAPAPGWDEQFF
TGTGCCAGCAGTTTGGCCCCGGCCCCGGGCTGGGATGAGCAGTTCTTC
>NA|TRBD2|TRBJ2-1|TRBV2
CASCSGLAGAKTLYNEQFF
TGTGCCAGCTGCTCGGGACTAGCGGGGGCCAAAACCCTCTACAATGAGCAGTTCTTC
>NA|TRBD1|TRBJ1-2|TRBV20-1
CSATQGTFDGYTF
TGCAGTGCTACACAGGGGACTTTTGATGGCTACACCTTC
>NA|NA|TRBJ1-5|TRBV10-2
CASGGSGGNQPQHF
TGCGCCAGCGGGGGGTCTGGGGGGAATCAGCCCCAGCATTTT
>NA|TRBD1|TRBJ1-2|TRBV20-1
CSARYSGQENYGYTF
TGCAGTGCTAGATATTCGGGACAGGAGAACTATGGCTACACCTTC